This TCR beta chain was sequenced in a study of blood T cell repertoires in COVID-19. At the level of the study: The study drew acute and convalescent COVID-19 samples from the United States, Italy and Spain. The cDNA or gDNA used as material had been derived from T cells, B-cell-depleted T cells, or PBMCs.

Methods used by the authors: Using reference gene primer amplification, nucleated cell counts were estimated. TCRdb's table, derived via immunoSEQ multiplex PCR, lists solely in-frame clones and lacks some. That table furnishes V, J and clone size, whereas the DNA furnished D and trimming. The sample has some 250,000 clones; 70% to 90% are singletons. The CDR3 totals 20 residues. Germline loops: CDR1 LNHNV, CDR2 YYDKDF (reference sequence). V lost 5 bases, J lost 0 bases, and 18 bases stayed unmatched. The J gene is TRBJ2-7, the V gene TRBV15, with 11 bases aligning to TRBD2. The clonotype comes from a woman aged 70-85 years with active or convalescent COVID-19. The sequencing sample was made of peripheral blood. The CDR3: CATSPPILAGGSFSSYEQYF. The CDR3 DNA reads TGTGCCACCAGCCCTCCAATCCTAGCGGGGGGATCCTTCAGCTCCTACGAGCAGTACTTC.